This T cell receptor beta chain originates from a study of blood T cell repertoires in COVID-19. Libraries were prepared by immunoSEQ multiplex PCR; TCRdb keeps only in-frame clonotypes and omits some of them. The data contain roughly 160,000 clones, under 90% of them singletons. CDR3 length equals 13 residues. CDR1 and CDR2 from the germline V gene are MGHRA and YSYEKL. V dropped 0 bases and J dropped 12 bases, with 15 bases sitting between them. Material: PBMCs or T cells enriched from blood (not recorded which). The receptor comes from a man between 50 and 59 years old who had recovered from COVID-19. This rearrangement joins TRBV4-1 to TRBJ2-7; D possibly corresponds to TRBD1 (5 bases). CDR3 amino acids: CASSQEDITGLYF. CDR3 DNA sequence: TGCGCCAGCAGCCAAGAGGACATTACTGGGCTGTACTTC.